This TCR beta chain is from a study of blood T cells in healthy people across ages. Study-level points and caveats: Calculation of diversity from one million T cells yielded estimates considered to be underestimates. Diversity of TCR beta correlated strongly with naive T cell percentage.

This clonotype was counted a few times. The antigen remains undetermined. Primers used in a second PCR of roughly 6 to 11 cycles were a sample-barcoded 5' primer and a J-beta primer mix. Each of the cDNA molecules was tagged by a template-switch adaptor with 12 random nucleotides. One entry per CDR3 protein results from TCRdb running MiXCR on the 5' RACE reads. The sample has under 800,000 distinct CDR3 sequences; approximately 21% are singletons. This TCR derives from a man in his 70s in good health. Sequencing input: blood.

The CDR3 region has the DNA TGTGCCAGCAGCCTCCTTAGCGGGAGGGCCCTCTCGTACAATGAGCAGTTCTTC. It is translated as CASSLLSGRALSYNEQFF. The V gene is TRBV3-1, the J gene TRBJ2-1, with TRBD2 matching over 11 bases. This CDR3 is 18 amino acids long. J lost 4 bases, V lost 4 bases, and 12 bases had no gene match. CDR1 and CDR2 (germline): LGHDT, YNNKEL (reference sequence).